The text below deals with one T cell receptor (beta chain). Its specificity is unknown. The source of the sample is a study of CD8+CD57+ T cells in acquired aplastic anemia. The CDR3 has 14 residues. Germline V CDR1 and CDR2: DFQATT, SNEGSKA (reference sequence). V lost 4 bases and J lost 4; bases outside the gene matches: 9. The use of genomic DNA as template underpinned the TCR beta VDJ and CDR3 profiling. MiXCR, applied by TCRdb to the reads, yields one record per CDR3 protein. The table includes more than 250,000 distinct CDR3 sequences, roughly 82% detected once. Before being chosen for sequencing, patients had shown CD8+CD57+ cell expansion by flow cytometry. Study findings and constraints: There were over 25 CD8+ CDR3 sequences that occurred in both patients and controls.

This clonotype was sampled from a human donor with aplastic anemia. The source material was sorted CD4+, CD8+, or CD8+CD57+ T cells (not recorded which) from PBMCs. The V call is TRBV20-1, the J call TRBJ1-2; 7 positions agree with TRBD1. The DNA of the CDR3 is TGCAGTGCTAAATACCAGGGGGACGCCTATGGCTACACCTTC. Translating it yields CSAKYQGDAYGYTF.